The 2 T cell receptor beta chains in this list originate from one sample, sequenced in a study of molecular identifiers for immune sequencing clone quantification. TCRdb re-derived calls from the PCR reads in MiXCR, one entry per CDR3 protein. Found here are about 65,000 distinct CDR3 sequences, less than 20% of them singletons; the top ten hold roughly 1.5%. Sample: naive CD8+ T cells from blood, with Jurkat cell RNA spiked in. Subset defined: FACS-sorted CD8+CD4-CCR7+CD45RA+ naive T cells. The origin of the receptors is a human donor in good health. Some libraries in this study had Jurkat cell RNA spiked in.

This clonotype was seen a few times. CDR3 loop: CATSRRAFFNEQFF. In DNA, the CDR3 is TGTGCCACCAGCAGGAGGGCCTTTTTCAATGAGCAGTTCTTC. V usage is TRBV15 and J usage is TRBJ2-1, with TRBD2 as a possible D gene (5 bases). Germline-derived CDR1 and CDR2 are LNHNV and YYDKDF (reference sequence). V was clipped by 3 bases and J by 6 bases, with 12 bases between them. This CDR3 contains 14 residues. Complete variable domain (other parts from reference TRBV15 and TRBJ2-1): DAMVIQNPRYQVTQFGKPVTLSCSQTLNHNVMYWYQQKSSQAPKLLFHYYDKDFNNEADTPDNFQSRRPNTSFCFLDIRSPGLGDTAMYLCATSRRAFFNEQFFGPGTRLTVL.

This clonotype was seen at least ten times. The CDR3 protein is CASSQIPGREGAETQYF. The CDR3 nucleotides are TGCGCCAGCAGCCAGATACCTGGGCGGGAGGGGGCGGAGACCCAGTACTTC. The chain is built from TRBV4-3 and TRBJ2-5; TRBD2 matches 9 bases. Unmatched junction bases numbered 13, after V lost 3 bases and J lost 5 bases. Germline CDR1 LGHNA, CDR2 YSLEER. The CDR3 is 17 residues long.